Below, 25 T cell receptor beta chains from the same sample are listed, as sequenced in a study of human T cells and chemical hapten exposure. Using its own MiXCR run on the RACE reads, TCRdb lists one record per CDR3 protein. The data contain 80,000 to 100,000 distinct CDR3 sequences, less than 35% of them singletons. Time point: patch test 3, about 24 weeks after DPC sensitization. Treatment defined: therapeutic diphenylcyclopropenone sensitization with weekly scalp DPC. The material sequenced was whole blood, taken in connection with sensitization to the hapten diphenylcyclopropenone (DPC). Receptors originate from a man aged 35 to 55 with alopecia areata. Some clones in this sample may be carry-over from other donors' samples.

This clonotype was seen a handful of times. Sequence at one end of the junction differs from germline and may be a read error. The rearrangement links TRBV12-3 or TRBV12-4 to TRBJ2-7; 10 nucleotides agree with TRBD2. The CDR3 sequence is 15 residues long. The CDR3 DNA sequence: TGTGCCAGCAGTCTAGCGGGAGTGAACGGACGTGAGCAGTACTTC. Translated: CASSLAGVNGREQYF.

In its sample, this clonotype was seen once. V is TRBV6-2 or TRBV6-3 and J is TRBJ2-7; 7 nucleotides agree with TRBD2. V lost 2 bases and J lost 6; bases outside the gene matches: 4. The CDR3 contains 13 residues. CDR1 is MNHEY, CDR2 SVGEGT, per germline. In DNA form, the CDR3 reads TGTGCCAGCAGTTACGCCAGGGAGGGCGAGCAGTACTTC. This codes for CASSYAREGEQYF.

This clonotype was counted between two and nine times. This chain uses TRBV20-1 with TRBJ2-7, with 8 bases identical to TRBD1. Trimming took 6 bases from V and 2 from J; bases not matched to a gene: 6. Germline CDR1 DFQATT, CDR2 SNEGSKA (reference sequence). The CDR3 sequence is 13 residues long. CDR3 protein: CSAHSDRAYEQYF. CDR3 in DNA: TGCAGTGCCCATTCGGACAGGGCCTACGAGCAGTACTTC.

The rearrangement links TRBV15 to TRBJ2-1; 11 nucleotides agree with TRBD2. Losses at the gene ends were 1 base for V and 5 bases for J; bases not matched to a gene: 10. CDR1 and CDR2 (germline): LNHNV, YYDKDF (reference sequence). The CDR3 contains 18 residues. The CDR3 reads CATSRAKSPTSGNNEQFF. The DNA of the CDR3 is TGTGCCACCAGCAGAGCGAAATCTCCGACTAGCGGGAACAATGAGCAGTTCTTC.

V usage is TRBV6-5 and J usage is TRBJ1-5; no clear D gene. The CDR3 extends over 15 amino acids. Trimming left V 0 bases short and J 6 bases short, with 12 bases between. The germline V gene has CDR1 MNHEY and CDR2 SVGAGI. The CDR3 DNA sequence: TGTGCCAGCAGTTACTCGGCGGCCTCCGCTCAGCCCCAGCATTTT. The encoded protein is CASSYSAASAQPQHF.

Concerning this clonotype: The junction departs from germline at one end; a sequencing error may be responsible. The V gene is TRBV6-1, the J gene TRBJ1-6; 7 bases are a match to TRBD1. This CDR3 has 15 residues. Germline V gene data show CDR1 as MNHNS and CDR2 as SASEGT. The CDR3 loop is CALRQGSSYNSPLHF. Here the CDR3 DNA reads TGTGCCCTCCGACAGGGCAGCTCCTATAATTCCCCCCTCCACTTT.

The CDR3 here is CSAVGALGNQPQHF. CDR3 sequence (DNA): TGCAGTGCTGTAGGGGCCCTGGGCAATCAGCCCCAGCATTTT. The rearrangement links TRBV20-1 to TRBJ1-5, with a possible D match to TRBD1 (5 bases). CDR1 DFQATT and CDR2 SNEGSKA come from the germline V gene (reference sequence). V was pared by 5 bases and J by 2 bases, with 13 bases between. The CDR3 contains 14 residues.

The rearrangement links TRBV4-3 to TRBJ2-3; 9 bases map to TRBD1. The V and J ends lost 1 base and 2 bases, in that order; junction bases with no gene match: 13. The CDR3 has 19 amino acids. CDR1 and CDR2 (germline): LGHNA, YSLEER. The CDR3 DNA sequence: TGCGCCAGCAGCCAAGGTTCCCTGGGACAGGGCTATTACACAGATACGCAGTATTTT. Translation: CASSQGSLGQGYYTDTQYF.

This clonotype was found a few times. In DNA form, the CDR3 reads TGTGCCAGCAGTGAAGTGGGGTCGCGTAGCAATCAGCCCCAGCATTTT. Translated: CASSEVGSRSNQPQHF. The V and J genes are TRBV6-1 and TRBJ1-5; D gene ambiguous. V was pared by 1 base and J by 0 bases, with 10 bases between. This CDR3 has 16 residues. Per germline, CDR1 MNHNS and CDR2 SASEGT.

This clonotype was seen at least ten times. The V and J genes are TRBV7-2 and TRBJ2-7, with TRBD2 identical over 10 bases. This CDR3 region has 15 residues. The trim removed 5 bases at V and 0 bases at J, leaving 4 bases unmatched. In germline, CDR1 is SGHTA, CDR2 FQGNSA. CDR3 in DNA: TGTGCCAGCAGCCTTGGACTAGCGGCCTCCTACGAGCAGTACTTC. Translated: CASSLGLAASYEQYF.

This chain joins TRBV20-1 and TRBJ2-7; 9 bases are a match to TRBD1. This CDR3 region has 15 residues. With V trimmed by 1 base and J by 1 base, 5 bases remained unmatched. The germline V gene has CDR1 DFQATT and CDR2 SNEGSKA (reference sequence). The CDR3 DNA sequence: TGCAGTGCTAGAGGACAGGGGGGAAGATCCTACGAGCAGTACTTC. Residues: CSARGQGGRSYEQYF.

The rearrangement uses TRBV6-5 and TRBJ2-7; maybe TRBD2 (6 bases). The germline V and J ends were trimmed by 4 bases and 2 bases, with 21 bases remaining between them. CDR1 is MNHEY and CDR2 is SVGAGI in the germline V gene. The CDR3 loop spans 17 amino acids. CDR3 in amino acids: CASSSGASSNKAYEQYF. The CDR3 DNA sequence: TGTGCCAGCAGTTCGGGAGCTTCCAGCAACAAGGCCTACGAGCAGTACTTC.

V gene TRBV21-1 combines with J gene TRBJ2-1; TRBD1 is the table's D call, not checked against the DNA. TRBV21-1 is an annotated pseudogene. CDR3 length equals 14 residues. CDR3 loop: CASSRTGTAVEQFF. The CDR3 DNA reads TGTGCCAGCAGCCGAACAGGGACGGCAGTTGAGCAGTTCTTC.

This sequence joins TRBV6-5 and TRBJ2-3; 8 nucleotides agree with TRBD1. With V trimmed by 5 bases and J by 11 bases, 12 bases remained unmatched. Germline V gene data show CDR1 as MNHEY and CDR2 as SVGAGI. The length of the CDR3 is 14 residues. The CDR3 nucleotides read TGTGCCAGCAGTCGGAATAAGGGGACAGGATTGCAGTATTTT. Translation: CASSRNKGTGLQYF.

The sample holds a few counts of this clonotype. The rearrangement uses TRBV6-1 and TRBJ2-4, with 7 bases identical to TRBD1. The V and J ends lost 3 bases and 1 base, in that order; junction bases with no gene match: 6. Per the germline V gene, CDR1 is MNHNS and CDR2 is SASEGT. CDR3 length: 16 residues. This chain's CDR3 is CASSDFRGWAKNIQYF. The CDR3 DNA reads TGTGCCAGCAGTGACTTCAGGGGGTGGGCCAAAAACATTCAGTACTTC.

This chain links TRBV6-5 with TRBJ1-6; D call uncertain. CDR1 is MNHEY and CDR2 is SVGAGI in the germline V gene. The CDR3 length is 13 residues. Trimming took off 1 base at V and 7 bases at J, with 5 bases between the two ends. The CDR3 DNA is TGTGCCAGCAGTTACTACAGAAATTCACCCCTCCACTTT. Residues: CASSYYRNSPLHF.

The V gene is TRBV7-2, the J gene TRBJ2-6; 8 bases match TRBD1. The ends lost 5 bases at V and 1 base at J; junction bases unmatched: 4. CDR3 length: 16 amino acids. The germline CDR1 and CDR2 sequences are SGHTA and FQGNSA. Here the CDR3 DNA reads TGTGCCAGCAGCCTTACAGGGGGGTCTGGGGCCAACGTCCTGACTTTC. Translating gives CASSLTGGSGANVLTF.

The chain couples TRBV7-9 to TRBJ2-1; 7 bases are a match to TRBD1. The length of the CDR3 is 12 residues. Trimming took 1 base from V and 9 from J; bases not matched to a gene: 0. Germline assignment: CDR1 SEHNR and CDR2 FQNEAQ (reference sequence). This chain's CDR3 is CASSLEGAEQFF. The CDR3 nucleotides are TGTGCCAGCAGCTTAGAGGGGGCTGAGCAGTTCTTC.

V is TRBV5-1 and J is TRBJ2-1, with D uncertain. V was cut by 5 bases and J by 8 bases, with 20 bases left in between. The CDR3 contains 15 residues. CDR1 and CDR2 from the germline V gene are SGHRS and YFSETQ. The CDR3 nucleotides are TGCGCCAGCAGACACCTACCCCTTGAAACCCATGAGCAGTTCTTC. It is translated as CASRHLPLETHEQFF.

The chain combines TRBV11-2 with TRBJ2-1, with D unresolved. Germline lookup yields CDR1 SGHAT and CDR2 FQNNGV. V lost 1 base and J 5 bases, leaving 12 bases between the germline ends. This CDR3 contains 15 residues. The CDR3 DNA reads as TGTGCCAGCAGCTTAGGAACCTTTACGCACAATGAGCAGTTCTTC. Translated, it gives CASSLGTFTHNEQFF. The full variable domain, rest sourced from reference TRBV11-2 and TRBJ2-1, is EAGVAQSPRYKIIEKRQSVAFWCNPISGHATLYWYQQILGQGPKLLIQFQNNGVVDDSQLPKDRFSAERLKGVDSTLKIQPAKLEDSAVYLCASSLGTFTHNEQFFGPGTRLTVL.

This clonotype appeared a few times. The chain joins TRBV20-1 to TRBJ2-5; the D is unclear. Germline values: CDR1 DFQATT, CDR2 SNEGSKA (reference sequence). This CDR3 is 11 amino acids long. Trimming left V 4 bases short and J 1 base short, with 4 bases between. This chain's CDR3 is CSANSQETQYF. Written as DNA, the CDR3 is TGCAGTGCTAACAGCCAAGAGACCCAGTACTTC.

This clonotype was seen more than once but under ten times. The chain couples TRBV9 to TRBJ2-7, with D possibly TRBD2 on 6 matching bases. Germline V gene sequence: CDR1 SGDLS, CDR2 YYNGEE. This CDR3 has 14 residues. V was trimmed by 2 bases and J by 0 bases, leaving 9 bases between them. Here the CDR3 DNA reads TGTGCCAGCAGCGTGGAGGGAGGCTCCTACGAGCAGTACTTC. Protein product: CASSVEGGSYEQYF.

The chain combines TRBV28 with TRBJ1-6, with 10 nucleotides matching TRBD1. The CDR3 runs to 16 residues. Germline trimming cut 7 bases from V and 7 bases from J; bases unmatched to any gene: 10. Germline V lookup: CDR1 MDHEN, CDR2 SYDVKM. The CDR3 reads CASTIGQGGWNSPLHF. CDR3 DNA: TGTGCCAGCACTATAGGACAGGGGGGATGGAATTCACCCCTCCACTTT. Variable domain in full (rest from reference TRBV28 and TRBJ1-6): DVKVTQSSRYLVKRTGEKVFLECVQDMDHENMFWYRQDPGLGLRLIYFSYDVKMKEKGDIPEGYSVSREKKERFSLILESASTNQTSMYLCASTIGQGGWNSPLHFGNGTRLTVT.

The chain's CDR3 is CASSYSGRGSSYEQYF. DNA of the CDR3: TGTGCCAGCAGTTATTCGGGACGCGGTAGCTCCTACGAGCAGTACTTC. The chain combines TRBV6-5 with TRBJ2-7; D assignment may be TRBD1 or TRBD2 (5 bases each). V dropped 3 bases and J dropped 0 bases, with 15 bases sitting between them. The CDR3 length is 16 residues. Germline-derived CDR1 and CDR2 are MNHEY and SVGAGI.

The chain employs TRBV28 and TRBJ2-7; D might be TRBD1 or TRBD2, each matching 5 bases. The CDR3 totals 15 residues. The germline V gene encodes CDR1 MDHEN and CDR2 SYDVKM. The germline V and J ends were trimmed by 7 bases and 5 bases, with 21 bases remaining between them. The CDR3 coding sequence is TGTGCCAGCAAGGGGAACGGGATAGGGTCCGACGAGCAGTACTTC. As protein: CASKGNGIGSDEQYF.